Presented here are 14 T cell receptor beta chains from one specimen sequenced in a study of Graves' ophthalmopathy and Graves' hyperthyroidism. Researchers took RNA transcripts and amplified TCR beta CDR3 regions from them. HTBI primers served in a first-round RT-PCR, which a second-round multiplex PCR followed. TCRdb reprocessed the multiplex PCR reads via MiXCR and lists one record per CDR3 protein. The sample includes nearly 400,000 distinct CDR3 sequences, about a sixth seen only once; the top ten take around 1.6%. The sequencing input was peripheral blood. The receptors come from a woman aged 18-35 years with Graves' ophthalmopathy.

This clonotype has a count of ten or more. V gene TRBV20-1 combines with J gene TRBJ1-1; 8 bases are shared with TRBD1. Germline trimming cut 5 bases from V and 7 bases from J; bases unmatched to any gene: 18. The germline CDR1 and CDR2 sequences are DFQATT and SNEGSKA (reference sequence). CDR3 size: 16 residues. The DNA for the CDR3 is TGCAGTGCTGCCCAGGGGGCGCGAATGTGGGCGGGTGAAGCTTTCTTT. It specifies CSAAQGARMWAGEAFF.

This clonotype was observed at least ten times. The V call is TRBV20-1, the J call TRBJ2-5, with D possibly being TRBD2 (5 bases). The V gene's germline CDR1 is DFQATT and CDR2 SNEGSKA (reference sequence). The CDR3 is 15 residues long. Trimming pared 6 bases from V and 4 bases from J, leaving 21 bases between. For the CDR3, the DNA is TGCAGTGCCCACCGTGAGGGTAGCTGGCGAGAGACCCAGTACTTC. Protein product: CSAHREGSWRETQYF.

This clonotype was seen ten or more times. This sequence joins TRBV2 and TRBJ2-7, with 8 positions matching TRBD2. The junction had 5 bases not matched to a gene; V was cut back by 4 bases and J by 6 bases. In germline, CDR1 is SNHLY, CDR2 FYNNEI. There are 13 residues in the CDR3. The CDR3 spells CASSVSGGAEQYF. CDR3 DNA: TGTGCCAGCAGTGTCTCCGGGGGGGCCGAGCAGTACTTC.

This clonotype was seen many times. This chain joins TRBV11-2 and TRBJ1-1; D unresolved. Germline lookup yields CDR1 SGHAT and CDR2 FQNNGV. This CDR3 contains 12 residues. Trimming took off 7 bases at V and 7 bases at J, with 13 bases between the two ends. The CDR3 bases are TGTGCCAGCACCCTACGGGGTAGTGAAGCTTTCTTT. Its translation is CASTLRGSEAFF.

The chain links TRBV7-9 to TRBJ2-5; unclear D gene. CDR1 is SEHNR and CDR2 is FQNEAQ in the germline V gene (reference sequence). Trimming pared 3 bases from V and 5 bases from J, leaving 13 bases between. The CDR3 loop spans 14 amino acids. CDR3 DNA: TGTGCCAGCAGCTTCATGAGTATTGGGGAGACCCAGTACTTC. As protein: CASSFMSIGETQYF.

In its sample, this clonotype was seen many times. The chain uses TRBV12-3 or TRBV12-4 and TRBJ2-7; D possibly corresponds to TRBD2 (5 bases). This CDR3 spans 15 amino acids. The ends were cut back, 6 bases at V and 3 bases at J, with 18 bases in the middle. Written as DNA, the CDR3 is TGTGCCAGCAGCCAAGGACGGATAGAGGGCTACGAGCAGTACTTC. This codes for CASSQGRIEGYEQYF.

Ten or more counts support this clonotype. The J gene is TRBJ2-5, the V gene TRBV28; TRBD2 matches 9 bases. Germline CDR1 reads MDHEN; CDR2 reads SYDVKM. The CDR3 is made up of 16 amino acids. V shed 2 bases, J shed 3 bases, and the junction held 7 bases outside the gene matches. For the CDR3, the DNA is TGTGCCAGCAGTTTAGATAGCGGGGGCGCCGAAGAGACCCAGTACTTC. It specifies CASSLDSGGAEETQYF.

This clonotype was seen ten or more times. The CDR3 sequence: CASRDRALANVLTF. The CDR3 coding sequence is TGTGCCAGCAGAGACAGGGCCCTGGCCAACGTCCTGACTTTC. The chain has TRBV28 and TRBJ2-6; TRBD1 agrees at 7 bases. Germline V lookup: CDR1 MDHEN, CDR2 SYDVKM. Germline trimming cut 6 bases from V and 6 bases from J; bases unmatched to any gene: 5. The CDR3 contains 14 residues.

In its sample, this clonotype was seen many times. The V call is TRBV20-1, the J call TRBJ1-6; TRBD1 is a possible D gene (6 bases). Trimming took 1 base from V and 6 from J, leaving 16 bases between them. Germline values: CDR1 DFQATT, CDR2 SNEGSKA (reference sequence). CDR3 size: 16 residues. The CDR3 sequence: CSARGDRNHGNSPLHF. The CDR3 DNA follows: TGCAGTGCTAGAGGAGACAGGAACCATGGTAATTCACCCCTCCACTTT.

This clonotype was picked up many times. The chain couples TRBV28 to TRBJ1-2; D is uncertain. The CDR3 length is 13 residues. Germline V lookup: CDR1 MDHEN, CDR2 SYDVKM. Trimming removed 6 bases at V and 4 bases at J, with 12 bases between. CDR3 coding DNA: TGTGCCAGCAGGACCGGGCTACTCTATGGCTACACCTTC. Residues: CASRTGLLYGYTF.

This clonotype was counted many times. The V gene is TRBV27, the J gene TRBJ2-5; possibly TRBD1 or TRBD2 for D (6 bases each). Germline assignment: CDR1 MNHEY and CDR2 SMNVEV (reference sequence). There are 13 residues in the CDR3. The germline V and J ends were trimmed by 6 bases and 5 bases, with 13 bases remaining between them. The CDR3 reads CASRGGGGETQYF. CDR3 nucleotides: TGTGCCAGCAGGGGCGGAGGGGGTGAGACCCAGTACTTC.

V is TRBV10-3 and J is TRBJ2-7; tentative D call: TRBD2 (7 bases). The CDR3 length is 15 residues. V lost 9 bases and J lost 4, with 22 bases in between. The germline CDR1 and CDR2 sequences are ENHRY and SYGVKD. This CDR3 reads CAIRGRDIGAYEQYF. For the CDR3, the DNA is TGTGCCATACGAGGGAGGGACATCGGGGCATACGAGCAGTACTTC.

This clonotype was recorded at least ten times. The V and J genes are TRBV6-5 and TRBJ2-7; perhaps TRBD1 as D (5 bases). The CDR3 loop spans 13 amino acids. Germline values: CDR1 MNHEY, CDR2 SVGAGI. The V end lost 0 bases, the J end lost 2 bases, and 5 bases lay between the germline ends. In DNA, the CDR3 is TGTGCCAGCAGTTACTCCAGGGCCTACGAGCAGTACTTC. This codes for CASSYSRAYEQYF.

This clonotype has only one observation. This rearrangement joins TRBV12-3 or TRBV12-4 to TRBJ2-3, with D perhaps matching TRBD2 (6 bases). V was clipped by 3 bases and J by 6 bases, with 10 bases between them. The CDR3 totals 13 residues. The CDR3 region has the DNA TGTGCCAGCAGTTTGCCGGGAGCTGATACGCAGTATTTT. Encoded protein: CASSLPGADTQYF.